This is a list of T cell receptor beta chains from one sample in a study of monozygotic twins with cystic fibrosis. Method: immunoSEQ multiplex PCR; TCRdb's copy keeps in-frame clones and lacks some. The data contain more than 9,000 clones, 75% to 85% of them singletons. Material: blood. These receptors were obtained from a man aged 18 to 30 with cystic fibrosis. Each CDR3 is given without its conserved first and last residue.

v_call | cdr3_aa
TRBV19 | ASGETIYEQY
TRBV6-1 | ASNPTGLPLH
TRBV5-1 | ASSLGQGFNQPQH
TRBV4-3 | ASSQGPPPNIQY
TRBV7-9 | ASTPRGGSYNEQF
TRBV30 | AWTTDRYSNQPQH
TRBV29-1 | SVGTGNTEAF
TRBV2 | ASSEETAKVNQPQH
TRBV7-2 | ASSQAGTGFGYT
TRBV30 | AGFRRVTYGYT
TRBV6-6 | ASSEIGEEAF
TRBV5-1 | ASSLGGVGYYEQY
TRBV19 | ASSTRAVRLSGYT
TRBV18 | ASSPKQGAGETQY
TRBV18 | ASSPGSGLSPSRYEQY
TRBV30 | AWSDVPGTEAF
TRBV6-5 | ASSGDSNEAF
TRBV7-9 | ASSSGGGLPNTGELF
TRBV7-4 | ASSYLRPQETQY
TRBV7-9 | ASSPDGSDTEAF
TRBV6-1 | ASRRGNQETQY
TRBV5-1 | ASSWGGEDTQY
TRBV6-4 | ASSENDRANTEAF
TRBV11-2 | ASRNPGTNGYT